The clone carrying this T cell receptor (beta chain) was counted between two and nine times. What it binds is not known. The source of the sample is a study of cytotoxic CD8 clonotypes in ibrutinib-treated CLL. Study results and caveats: Clonality, elevated at ibrutinib response, dropped back toward baseline at progression.

Clones were read by immunoSEQ multiplex PCR, and TCRdb kept only the in-frame ones, dropping some. The sample lists a few hundred thousand clones, 80% occurring once. Germline V CDR1 and CDR2: SGHAT, FQNNGV. V lost 1 base and J lost 15; bases outside the gene matches: 8. The CDR3 consists of 15 residues. The TCR comes from a human donor with chronic lymphocytic leukemia. The gene calls are TRBV11-2 and TRBJ2-1, with 14 bases fitting TRBD2. The sample here was PBMCs, taken before ibrutinib treatment. CDR3 coding DNA: TGTGCCAGCAGCTTAGTTAGGACTAGCGGGAGGCTTCTGTTCTTC. Translating gives CASSLVRTSGRLLFF.